What follows are 8 T cell receptor beta chains derived from one specimen sequenced in a study of OX40 agonist ivuxolimab in advanced cancers. Some clones are missing from TCRdb's copy, which holds only in-frame ones; the method was immunoSEQ multiplex PCR. The sample records over 95,000 clones, 91% being singletons. The sample here was CD4+ or CD8+ T cells sorted from blood, taken in a trial of the OX40 agonist ivuxolimab. The receptor source for this set is an adult with an advanced solid tumor such as melanoma, head and neck, liver or kidney cancer.

The V gene is TRBV5-1, the J gene TRBJ2-1; D may be TRBD1 (6 bases). Looked up from germline, CDR1 is SGHRS and CDR2 is YFSETQ. This CDR3 is 16 amino acids long. Trimming took 2 bases from V and 4 from J, leaving 16 bases between them. The chain's CDR3 is CASSFGTLDRYNEQFF. As DNA, the CDR3 is TGCGCCAGCAGCTTTGGGACACTGGATCGATACAATGAGCAGTTCTTC.

The rearrangement joins TRBV19 to TRBJ2-3, with no clear D. The CDR3 length is 14 residues. Germline V CDR1 and CDR2: LNHDA, SQIVND (reference sequence). V lost 6 bases and J lost 4, with 14 bases in between. For the CDR3, the DNA is TGTGCCAGTAGCCGCGTGTGGGGTTCAGATACGCAGTATTTT. Translated, it gives CASSRVWGSDTQYF.

This clone appeared a single time. The CDR3 reads CASSGDRGVDTQYF. In DNA, the CDR3 is TGTGCCAGCAGTGGGGACAGGGGGGTGGATACGCAGTATTTT. The chain combines TRBV2 with TRBJ2-3, with TRBD1 identical over 11 bases. Germline CDR1 SNHLY, CDR2 FYNNEI. The junction had 3 bases not matched to a gene; V was cut back by 4 bases and J by 6 bases. The CDR3 has 14 amino acids.

The chain is built from TRBV7-8 and TRBJ2-2; D is unresolved. V lost 5 bases, J lost 1 base, and 14 bases lay in between. The CDR3 length is 16 residues. CDR1 is SGHVS and CDR2 is FQNEAQ in the germline V gene. The CDR3 reads CASSPSRALNTGELFF. CDR3 bases: TGTGCCAGCAGCCCCAGTAGGGCACTGAACACCGGGGAGCTGTTTTTT.

The chain couples TRBV19 to TRBJ1-2; D gene unclear. V lost 7 bases to trimming and J lost 1 base, with 22 bases between them. The CDR3 sequence is 17 residues long. In germline, CDR1 is LNHDA, CDR2 SQIVND (reference sequence). The CDR3 protein is CASTRRALDSGNYGYTF. The CDR3 nucleotides read TGTGCCAGTACCCGGAGGGCCCTCGACTCGGGTAACTATGGCTACACCTTC. Based on the CDR3 plus reference TRBV19 and TRBJ1-2, the full variable domain is DGGITQSPKYLFRKEGQNVTLSCEQNLNHDAMYWYRQDPGQGLRLIYYSQIVNDFQKGDIAEGYSVSREKKESFPLTVTSAQKNPTAFYLCASTRRALDSGNYGYTFGSGTRLTVV.

The rearrangement links TRBV5-4 to TRBJ2-7; 11 bases map to TRBD2. The CDR3 consists of 14 residues. From germline, CDR1 is SGHNT and CDR2 YYREEE (reference sequence). V gave up 3 bases and J gave up 6 bases; unmatched junction bases: 5. CDR3 region: CASSSGLAVGEQYF. The CDR3, as DNA: TGTGCCAGCAGCTCGGGACTAGCGGTCGGCGAGCAGTACTTC.

The J gene is TRBJ1-6, the V gene TRBV6-1; no definite D call. V shed 6 bases and J shed 6 bases, with 9 bases lying between them. There are 13 residues in the CDR3. In germline, CDR1 is MNHNS, CDR2 SASEGT. Here the CDR3 DNA reads TGTGCCAGCAGGGTCGGTTCTAATTCACCCCTCCACTTT. Its translation is CASRVGSNSPLHF.

The rearrangement links TRBV29-1 to TRBJ2-1; no reliable D call. This CDR3 region has 10 residues. Germline lookup yields CDR1 SQVTM and CDR2 ANQGSEA. V lost 7 bases to trimming and J lost 6 bases, with 7 bases between them. CDR3 DNA sequence: TGCAGCGCCCAGATCAATGAGCAGTTCTTC. Protein product: CSAQINEQFF.